The entry that follows covers one T cell receptor (beta chain) sequence. 13 Jbeta primers and 60 Vbeta primers were used for the PCR. TCRdb's copy holds only in-frame clones and misses some; the assay was immunoSEQ multiplex PCR. The repertoire holds around 150,000 clones, with 60% to 70% as singletons. This record belongs to a study of cytomegalovirus exposure and HLA in healthy donors. CDR1 and CDR2 from the germline V gene are SGHRS and YFSETQ. There are 16 residues in the CDR3. Unmatched junction bases numbered 4, after V lost 4 bases and J lost 2 bases. This sequence joins TRBV5-1 and TRBJ2-3; 13 bases fit TRBD2. Material for sequencing was PBMCs. This receptor was obtained from a woman aged 55-70 years in good health and CMV-seropositive. The CDR3 bases are TGCGCCAGCAGCACCGGGACTAGCGGGACCACAGATACGCAGTATTTT. It encodes CASSTGTSGTTDTQYF.